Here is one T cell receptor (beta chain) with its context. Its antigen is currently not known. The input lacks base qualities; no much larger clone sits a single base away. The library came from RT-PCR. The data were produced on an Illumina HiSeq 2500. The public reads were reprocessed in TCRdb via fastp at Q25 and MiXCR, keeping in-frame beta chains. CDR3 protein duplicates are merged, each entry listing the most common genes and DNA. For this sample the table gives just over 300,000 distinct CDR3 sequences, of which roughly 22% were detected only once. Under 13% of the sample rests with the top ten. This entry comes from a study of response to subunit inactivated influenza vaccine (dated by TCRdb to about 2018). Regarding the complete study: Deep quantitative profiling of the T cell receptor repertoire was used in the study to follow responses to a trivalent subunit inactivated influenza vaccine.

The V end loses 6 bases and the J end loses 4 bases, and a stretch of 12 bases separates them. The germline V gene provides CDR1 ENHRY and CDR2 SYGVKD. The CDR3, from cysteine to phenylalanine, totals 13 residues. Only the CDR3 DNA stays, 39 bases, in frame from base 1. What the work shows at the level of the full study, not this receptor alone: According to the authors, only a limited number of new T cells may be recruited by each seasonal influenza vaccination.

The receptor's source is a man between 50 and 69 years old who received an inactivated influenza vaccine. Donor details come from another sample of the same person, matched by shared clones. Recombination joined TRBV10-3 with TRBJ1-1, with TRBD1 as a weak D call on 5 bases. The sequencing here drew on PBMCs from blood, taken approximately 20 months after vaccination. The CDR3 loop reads CAISSQGGTEAFF. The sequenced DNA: TGTGCCATCAGCTCTCAGGGAGGCACTGAAGCTTTCTTT.